A selection of T cell receptor beta chains follows, all from one sample in a study of OX40 agonist ivuxolimab in advanced cancers. Measured with immunoSEQ multiplex PCR; TCRdb has only the in-frame clones, and not every one. The sample holds about 110,000 clones, approximately 89% seen once. Sequenced material: CD4+ or CD8+ T cells sorted from blood, taken in a trial of the OX40 agonist ivuxolimab. Source of these receptors: an adult with an advanced solid tumor such as melanoma, head and neck, liver or kidney cancer. Both conserved end residues are part of each CDR3. D genes are given only for firm matches. Expanded clones are given a class, and other clones once, few, many or no size at all.

NA	16	once	TRBV18	TRBJ1-1	CASSPPSGSVGPEAFF	TGTGCCAGCTCACCACCGTCGGGTTCCGTCGGCCCTGAAGCTTTCTTT
NA	12	NA	TRBV6-5	TRBJ1-4	CASKQGNEKLFF	TGTGCCAGCAAGCAGGGTAATGAAAAACTGTTTTTT
NA	15	NA	TRBV9	TRBJ1-5	CASSVEGDSNQPQHF	TGTGCCAGCAGCGTAGAAGGAGATAGCAATCAGCCCCAGCATTTT
TRBD1	14	NA	TRBV28	TRBJ2-3	CASSNRGNTDTQYF	TGTGCCAGCAGCAACAGGGGGAACACAGATACGCAGTATTTT
TRBD1	14	NA	TRBV6-5	TRBJ1-2	CASSYEVTGIGYTF	TGTGCCAGCAGTTACGAAGTGACAGGGATTGGCTACACCTTC
NA	14	NA	TRBV18	TRBJ2-1	CASSPDHTSYEQFF	TGTGCCAGCTCACCAGACCATACGAGCTATGAGCAGTTCTTC
NA	14	NA	TRBV7-2	TRBJ1-1	CASSLGSGHREAFF	TGTGCCAGCAGCTTAGGATCGGGACACCGAGAAGCTTTCTTT
TRBD1	16	NA	TRBV7-3	TRBJ2-1	CASSTGTGGPYNEQFF	TGTGCCAGCAGCACGGGGACAGGGGGCCCCTACAATGAGCAGTTCTTC
NA	19	NA	TRBV28	TRBJ1-5	CASSRFGTTLTDSNQPQHF	TGTGCCAGCAGCCGATTTGGAACAACGCTAACTGATAGCAATCAGCCCCAGCATTTT
NA	15	NA	TRBV7-3	TRBJ2-1	CASSSDGSSYNEQFF	TGTGCCAGCAGTTCTGACGGCAGCTCCTACAATGAGCAGTTCTTC
NA	15	NA	TRBV4-3	TRBJ1-6	CASSQGADYNSPLHF	TGCGCCAGCAGCCAAGGGGCAGACTATAATTCACCCCTCCACTTT
TRBD1	14	NA	TRBV28	TRBJ1-4	CASIRQGAGEKLFF	TGTGCCAGCATCCGACAGGGGGCAGGTGAAAAACTGTTTTTT
NA	14	NA	TRBV27	TRBJ2-5	CASSVVEGGRTQYF	TGTGCCAGCAGTGTAGTCGAAGGGGGGAGGACCCAGTACTTC
NA	14	NA	TRBV6-4	TRBJ2-3	CASSPGTSTDTQYF	TGTGCCAGCAGTCCCGGGACTAGCACAGATACGCAGTATTTT
TRBD1	16	once	TRBV19	TRBJ2-7	CASSTIPGQGRYEQYF	TGTGCCAGTAGTACGATCCCGGGACAGGGAAGGTACGAGCAGTACTTC
NA	15	NA	TRBV6-5	TRBJ2-7	CASSFSYSRHYEQYF	TGTGCCAGCAGCTTTTCTTATTCGCGACACTACGAGCAGTACTTC
NA	16	NA	TRBV19	TRBJ2-1	CASRRSGLPRGNEQFF	TGTGCCAGTAGACGTTCAGGGCTCCCCAGAGGCAATGAGCAGTTCTTC
TRBD2	15	NA	TRBV9	TRBJ2-7	CASSVGLAGSYEQYF	TGTGCCAGCAGCGTAGGTCTAGCGGGCAGCTACGAGCAGTACTTC
NA	13	once	TRBV5-4	TRBJ2-7	CASSLAGPPEQYF	TGTGCCAGCAGCTTGGCGGGGCCCCCCGAGCAGTACTTC
NA	13	NA	TRBV6-1	TRBJ1-4	CASSGGGWVLLFF	TGTGCCAGCAGCGGCGGCGGTTGGGTTTTACTGTTTTTT
NA	15	NA	TRBV6-1	TRBJ2-3	CASTNYEDATDTQYF	TGTGCCAGCACTAACTATGAAGATGCCACAGATACGCAGTATTTT
NA	14	NA	TRBV6-5	TRBJ2-1	CASSYSRGATEQFF	TGTGCCAGCAGTTACTCGAGGGGGGCTACTGAGCAGTTCTTC
NA	15	NA	TRBV7-2	TRBJ2-7	CASSVPTGPRYEQYF	TGTGCCAGCAGCGTCCCCACGGGACCCCGCTACGAGCAGTACTTC
NA	17	NA	TRBV4-2	TRBJ2-1	CASSQDLPVTPHNEQFF	TGTGCCAGCAGCCAAGACCTTCCAGTGACCCCTCACAATGAGCAGTTCTTC
NA	17	NA	TRBV9	TRBJ2-2	CASSALPLARNTGELFF	TGTGCCAGCAGCGCTCTACCGCTAGCGAGGAACACCGGGGAGCTGTTTTTT
TRBD1	16	NA	TRBV28	TRBJ2-1	CASSPGTANTYNEQFF	TGTGCCAGCAGTCCCGGGACAGCGAATACCTACAATGAGCAGTTCTTC
NA	15	NA	TRBV2	TRBJ1-1	CASRKEAAEGTEAFF	TGTGCCAGCAGGAAGGAGGCGGCCGAGGGCACTGAAGCTTTCTTT
NA	15	NA	TRBV6-5	TRBJ1-1	CASSYTGQLSTEAFF	TGTGCCAGCAGTTACACCGGACAGTTGAGCACTGAAGCTTTCTTT
NA	14	NA	TRBV6-6	TRBJ1-4	CASRPSVVNEKLFF	TGTGCCAGCAGGCCATCCGTCGTTAATGAAAAACTGTTTTTT